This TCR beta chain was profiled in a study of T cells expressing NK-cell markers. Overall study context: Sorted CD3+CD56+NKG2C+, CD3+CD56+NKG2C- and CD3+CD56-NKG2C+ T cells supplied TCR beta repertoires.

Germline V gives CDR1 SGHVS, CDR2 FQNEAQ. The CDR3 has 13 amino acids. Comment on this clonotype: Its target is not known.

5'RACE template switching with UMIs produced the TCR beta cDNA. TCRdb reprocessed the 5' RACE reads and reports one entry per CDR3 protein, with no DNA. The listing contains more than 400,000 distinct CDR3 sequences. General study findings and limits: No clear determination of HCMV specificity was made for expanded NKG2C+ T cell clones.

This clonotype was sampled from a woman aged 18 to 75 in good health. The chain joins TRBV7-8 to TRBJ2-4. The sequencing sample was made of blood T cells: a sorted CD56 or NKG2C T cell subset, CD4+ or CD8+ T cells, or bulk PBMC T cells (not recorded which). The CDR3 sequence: CASSLAQLNIQYF.